This T cell receptor (beta chain) was observed in a study of cytomegalovirus exposure and HLA in healthy donors. This CDR3 contains 16 residues. Germline lookup yields CDR1 SGHNT and CDR2 YYREEE (reference sequence). Unmatched junction bases numbered 8, after V lost 4 bases and J lost 1 base. This clone was counted only a few times. 60 Vbeta and 13 Jbeta primers were used in PCR. Data came from immunoSEQ multiplex PCR; TCRdb stores just in-frame clones and leaves some out. The sample includes about 160,000 clones, around 78% of them seen just once. This TCR derives from a man between 35 and 55 years old in good health and CMV-seronegative. The sample was PBMCs. This chain uses TRBV5-4 with TRBJ1-1; 9 bases match TRBD1. The CDR3 region has the DNA TGTGCCAGCAGCCCCAAACAGGGGGCAAGGAACACTGAAGCTTTCTTT. Translating it yields CASSPKQGARNTEAFF.